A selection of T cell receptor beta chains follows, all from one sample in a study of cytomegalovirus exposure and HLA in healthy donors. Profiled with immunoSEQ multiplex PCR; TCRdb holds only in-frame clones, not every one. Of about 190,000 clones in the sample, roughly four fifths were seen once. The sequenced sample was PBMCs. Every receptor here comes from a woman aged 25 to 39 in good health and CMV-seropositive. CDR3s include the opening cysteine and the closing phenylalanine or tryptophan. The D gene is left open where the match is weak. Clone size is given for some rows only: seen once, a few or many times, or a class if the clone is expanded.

CASSLAGGEAFF	TGTGCCAGCAGCTTGGCGGGGGGTGAAGCTTTCTTT	TRBV5-4	12	.	TRBJ1-1	.
CASSPSNTEAFF	TGTGCCAGCAGCCCATCGAACACTGAAGCTTTCTTT	TRBV7-9	12	.	TRBJ1-1	.
CASSPAAEAFF	TGTGCCAGCAGCCCCGCGGCTGAAGCTTTCTTT	TRBV5-5	11	.	TRBJ1-1	.
CAISESIRDTEAFF	TGTGCCATCAGTGAGTCGATCCGGGACACTGAAGCTTTCTTT	TRBV10-3	14	.	TRBJ1-1	once
CASSYWSGSEAFF	TGTGCCAGCAGTTACTGGTCCGGGTCTGAAGCTTTCTTT	TRBV6-6	13	.	TRBJ1-1	few
CASSLFTGMETQYF	TGCGCCAGCAGCTTATTCACGGGAATGGAGACCCAGTACTTC	TRBV5-1	14	.	TRBJ2-5	.
CASSLASASSYEQYF	TGTGCCAGCAGCTTGGCTAGCGCGAGCTCCTACGAGCAGTACTTC	TRBV5-4	15	.	TRBJ2-7	.
CASRPGQGSYEQYF	TGTGCCAGCAGGCCGGGACAGGGCTCCTACGAGCAGTACTTC	TRBV2	14	TRBD1	TRBJ2-7	.
CASSLTTGGWYIQYF	TGTGCCAGCAGTCTTACAACAGGGGGCTGGTACATTCAGTACTTC	TRBV28	15	TRBD1	TRBJ2-4	.
CASSLGTGADIQYF	TGTGCCAGCAGCTTAGGGACAGGGGCCGACATTCAGTACTTC	TRBV7-9	14	TRBD1	TRBJ2-4	.
CASRGTLGHDYGYTF	TGTGCCAGCAGGGGGACTCTCGGGCACGACTATGGCTACACCTTC	TRBV28	15	.	TRBJ1-2	few
CASSWTSGRSLNNEQFF	TGTGCCAGTAGTTGGACTAGCGGGAGGTCCCTTAACAATGAGCAGTTCTTC	TRBV19	17	TRBD2	TRBJ2-1	.
CASSLAGTYF	TGTGCCAGCAGCCTGGCGGGGACTTACTTC	TRBV5-8	10	.	TRBJ2-5	.
CASSSDRGSSYNSPLHF	TGCGCCAGCAGCTCGGACAGGGGGAGCTCCTATAATTCACCCCTCCACTTT	TRBV5-1	17	TRBD1	TRBJ1-6	.
CASGQGAGPNYGYTF	TGTGCCAGCGGGCAGGGGGCAGGCCCTAACTATGGCTACACCTTC	TRBV5-4	15	TRBD1	TRBJ1-2	.
CASSHRGGYTF	TGTGCCAGCAGCCACAGGGGCGGCTACACCTTC	TRBV5-5	11	TRBD1	TRBJ1-2	.
CASSISKRGPHNEQFF	TGTGCCAGTAGTATATCTAAGAGAGGGCCGCACAATGAGCAGTTCTTC	TRBV19	16	.	TRBJ2-1	.
CASSPQETQYF	TGTGCCAGCAGCCCACAGGAGACCCAGTACTTC	TRBV7-9	11	.	TRBJ2-5	.